This is a list of T cell receptor beta chains from one sample in a study of vaccination and CD4 T cells after COVID-19. One entry per CDR3 protein results from TCRdb running MiXCR on the PCR reads. Among approximately 15,000 distinct CDR3 sequences listed, roughly 56% were seen once. Their specific antigens are unknown. Sequencing input: CD4+ T cells from blood, cultured in vitro. These TCRs come from a human donor who had recovered from COVID-19. The CDR3 runs from the conserved cysteine through the conserved F or W. The order of the fields is V gene, clone size, J gene, D gene, CDR3 length, CDR3 DNA, CDR3 protein. A D gene is named only where the DNA matches it firmly. Rows may omit the clone size; those that give it use once, few, many or a size class.

>TRBV6-1|-|TRBJ2-3|TRBD2|12
TGTGCCAGCAGTAAACTAGCGGGTACGCAGTATTTT
CASSKLAGTQYF
>TRBV4-1|-|TRBJ1-2|TRBD1|17
TGCGCCAGCAGCCAAGATTCGCCGGGACAGGGGGCGTCTGGCTACACCTTC
CASSQDSPGQGASGYTF
>TRBV12-3/TRBV12-4|few|TRBJ1-2|TRBD1|15
TGTGCCAGCAACGTAGAGACAGGGTGGCATCGTGGCTACACCTTC
CASNVETGWHRGYTF
>TRBV6-5|-|TRBJ2-6|-|16
TGTGCCAGCAGTTACTCATTCGAGTTTGGGGCCAACGTCCTGACTTTC
CASSYSFEFGANVLTF
>TRBV12-3/TRBV12-4|-|TRBJ2-2|-|14
TGTGCCAGCAGCTTAGCGGTCGGGGTGGGGGAGCTGTTTTTT
CASSLAVGVGELFF
>TRBV5-1|-|TRBJ2-5|TRBD2|14
TGCGCCAGCAGCCGACTAGCGGGGGGTGATACCCAGTACTTC
CASSRLAGGDTQYF
>TRBV24-1|-|TRBJ2-3|-|13
TGTGCCACCAGTGATACTAGCACAGATACGCAGTATTTT
CATSDTSTDTQYF
>TRBV19|-|TRBJ1-2|-|13
TGTGCCAGTAGTCCGGACTCGAGGGTTGGCTACACCTTC
CASSPDSRVGYTF
>TRBV20-1|once|TRBJ2-7|TRBD2|12
TGCAGTGCCGGGGCGGGGGCCTACGAGCAGTACTTC
CSAGAGAYEQYF
>TRBV7-9|few|TRBJ1-2|-|16
TGTGCCAGCAGCCGAGGGACGAACCTGGACAGCTATGGCTACACCTTC
CASSRGTNLDSYGYTF
>TRBV7-9|-|TRBJ1-2|-|13
TGTGCCAGCAGCTTAGGGGGGGCTGGTGGCTACACCTTC
CASSLGGAGGYTF
>TRBV27|-|TRBJ2-1|-|17
TGTGCCAGCAGTCCCTACCTCAACCGGGACATCTACAATGAGCAGTTCTTC
CASSPYLNRDIYNEQFF
>TRBV20-1|-|TRBJ1-5|-|13
TGCAGTGCTATTCGGCAGGGCCTGCAGCCCCAGCATTTT
CSAIRQGLQPQHF
>TRBV19|-|TRBJ1-1|-|15
TGTGCCAGTAGTCCCCGGGCTACGGCGAACACTGAAGCTTTCTTT
CASSPRATANTEAFF
>TRBV5-4|few|TRBJ2-5|TRBD1|14
TGTGCCAGCAGCCGGACAGGGGACCTGGGGACCCAGTACTTC
CASSRTGDLGTQYF
>TRBV20-1|-|TRBJ1-1|TRBD1|13
TGCAGTGCTAGTCGGGACAGCAACACTGAAGCTTTCTTT
CSASRDSNTEAFF
>TRBV19|-|TRBJ1-1|-|11
TGTGCCAGTAAATATGGGGGAGAAGCTTTCTTT
CASKYGGEAFF
>TRBV11-1|-|TRBJ1-3|-|15
TGTGCCAGCAGCTCGGGACCGATCTCTGGAAACACCATATATTTT
CASSSGPISGNTIYF
>TRBV4-2|-|TRBJ1-2|TRBD1|15
TGTGCCAGCAGCCAAGGACAGGGTAGTGGATATGGCTACACCTTC
CASSQGQGSGYGYTF
>TRBV29-1|-|TRBJ1-2|-|9
TGCAGCGTTGATTATGGCTACACCTTC
CSVDYGYTF
>TRBV30|few|TRBJ1-3|-|14
TGTGCCTGCAGCAACAGAGTCTCTGGAAACACCATATATTTT
CACSNRVSGNTIYF
>TRBV12-3/TRBV12-4|-|TRBJ1-1|-|13
TGTGCCAGCACCAAGGACAGGAACACTGAAGCTTTCTTT
CASTKDRNTEAFF
>TRBV10-3|-|TRBJ2-5|TRBD1|14
TGTGCCATCAGTGTTAAGGGGGCGCGAGAGACCCAGTACTTC
CAISVKGARETQYF
>TRBV6-1|-|TRBJ1-2|-|13
TGTGCCAGCGTCGACTCGGTGAACTATGGCTACACCTTC
CASVDSVNYGYTF
>TRBV20-1|-|TRBJ2-3|TRBD2|15
TGCAGTGCTAGACGACCCGGGACTAGCGGGGGGAAGCAGTATTTT
CSARRPGTSGGKQYF
>TRBV6-4|-|TRBJ2-1|TRBD2|21
TGTGCCAGCAGTGGCCCGGGACTAGCGGGGGCACAGGGGTATTACAGGAATGAGCAGTTCTTC
CASSGPGLAGAQGYYRNEQFF
>TRBV7-9|few|TRBJ2-3|-|14
TGTGCCAGCAGCCCAGGGGGGGGCGGAGATACGCAGTATTTT
CASSPGGGGDTQYF
>TRBV6-1|few|TRBJ1-2|-|16
TGTGCCAGCAGTGAATTGTGGGGGATGGCTAACTATGGCTACACCTTC
CASSELWGMANYGYTF
>TRBV7-2|-|TRBJ2-7|-|14
TGTGCCAGCAGCTTAGTTCACAACTCCTACGAGCAGTACTTC
CASSLVHNSYEQYF
>TRBV6-5|-|TRBJ2-7|-|16
TGTGCCAGCAGTTACTCGACGGCTAGCCTATTTTACGAGCAGTACTTC
CASSYSTASLFYEQYF
>TRBV24-1|-|TRBJ2-5|TRBD2|15
TGTGCCACCAGTGACCCGGGACTAGCGGGAGAGACCCAGTACTTC
CATSDPGLAGETQYF